This TCR beta chain was sequenced for a study of a mutant IDH1 vaccine in newly diagnosed glioma. In the study overall: The patients were given eight vaccinations, one each in weeks 1, 3, 5, 7, 11, 15, 19 and 23. Treated individuals were around 62% male and 37.5% female, averaging about 40 years of age.

Time point indicated: week 23, last vaccination. Each dose of the vaccine consisted of 300 ug of mutant IDH1 20-mer peptide, with topical imiquimod. Repertoires were generated with immunoSEQ multiplex PCR, while TCRdb's copy carries only in-frame clones and drops some. The sample carries 41,000 or so clones, 78% recorded once. This clone turned up a few times. As yet, its antigen is unknown. The TCR was taken from a woman aged 40 to 49 with glioma. Some clones in this sample may be carry-over from other donors' samples. The specimen was PBMCs, collected from a glioma patient whose treatment included an IDH1 peptide vaccine.

The CDR3: CASSYTEAFF. The CDR3 DNA follows: TGTGCCAGCAGCTACACTGAAGCTTTCTTT. The V and J genes are TRBV28 and TRBJ1-1; D is uncertain. The CDR3 spans 10 residues. In germline, CDR1 is MDHEN, CDR2 SYDVKM. The ends were cut back, 6 bases at V and 3 bases at J, with 2 bases in the middle. Using reference TRBV28 and TRBJ1-1 for the parts outside the CDR3, the full variable domain is DVKVTQSSRYLVKRTGEKVFLECVQDMDHENMFWYRQDPGLGLRLIYFSYDVKMKEKGDIPEGYSVSREKKERFSLILESASTNQTSMYLCASSYTEAFFGQGTRLTVV.